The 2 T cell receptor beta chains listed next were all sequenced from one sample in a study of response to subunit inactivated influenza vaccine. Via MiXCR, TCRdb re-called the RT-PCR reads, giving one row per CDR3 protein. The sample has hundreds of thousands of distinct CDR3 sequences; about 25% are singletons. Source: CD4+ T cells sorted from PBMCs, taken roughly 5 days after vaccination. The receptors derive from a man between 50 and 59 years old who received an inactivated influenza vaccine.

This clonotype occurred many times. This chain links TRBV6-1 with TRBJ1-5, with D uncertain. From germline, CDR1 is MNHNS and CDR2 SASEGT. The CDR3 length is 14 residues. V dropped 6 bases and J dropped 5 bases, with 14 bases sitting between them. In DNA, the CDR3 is TGTGCCAGCAGCCCGATGCCGGGCGATCAGCCCCAGCATTTT. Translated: CASSPMPGDQPQHF.

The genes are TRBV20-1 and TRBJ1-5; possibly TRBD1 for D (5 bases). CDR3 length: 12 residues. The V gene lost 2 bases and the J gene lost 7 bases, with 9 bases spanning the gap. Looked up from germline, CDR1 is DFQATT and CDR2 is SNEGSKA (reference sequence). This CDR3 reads CSARWGGQPQHF. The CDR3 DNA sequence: TGCAGTGCTAGATGGGGCGGCCAGCCCCAGCATTTT.